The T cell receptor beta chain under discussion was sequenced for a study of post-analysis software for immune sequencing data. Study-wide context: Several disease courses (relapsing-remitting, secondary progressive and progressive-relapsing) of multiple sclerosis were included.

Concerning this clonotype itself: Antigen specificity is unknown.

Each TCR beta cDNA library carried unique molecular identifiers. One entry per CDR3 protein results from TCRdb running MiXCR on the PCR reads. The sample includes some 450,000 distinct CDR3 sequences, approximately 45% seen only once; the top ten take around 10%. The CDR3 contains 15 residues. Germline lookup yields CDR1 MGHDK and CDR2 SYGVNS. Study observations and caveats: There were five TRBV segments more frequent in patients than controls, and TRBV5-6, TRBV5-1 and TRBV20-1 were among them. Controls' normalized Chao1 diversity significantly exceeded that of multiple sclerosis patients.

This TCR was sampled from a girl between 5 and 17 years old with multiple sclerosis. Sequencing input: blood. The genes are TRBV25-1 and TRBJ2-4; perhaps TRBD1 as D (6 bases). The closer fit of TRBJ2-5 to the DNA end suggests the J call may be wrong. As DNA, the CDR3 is TGTGCCAGCAGTGCTTCGCCGGGACACCGAGAGACCCAGTACTTC. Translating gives CASSASPGHRETQYF.